This T cell receptor beta chain was profiled in a study of cytotoxic CD8 clonotypes in ibrutinib-treated CLL. The overall study: Investigators collected response samples after a median 12 months of treatment, range 6 to 36.

Sequencing was performed with immunoSEQ multiplex PCR; in TCRdb, only in-frame clones are kept and a portion is missing. This sample has about 300,000 clones, with 67% found just once. To note about this clone: Its specificity is unknown.

V gave up 0 bases and J gave up 2 bases, with 4 bases separating them. Per the germline V gene, CDR1 is SGDLS and CDR2 is YYNGEE. The CDR3 runs to 13 residues. Overall study findings and caveats: Having risen at ibrutinib response, clonality had fallen back toward baseline by progression. At the start, clonality exceeded age-matched healthy donors and followed circulating CD8+ T-cell counts. Few clonotypes were public, and these shrank or held steady under treatment.

The TCR originated in a human donor with chronic lymphocytic leukemia. This chain links TRBV9 with TRBJ2-3; D remains unclear. Sequences were derived from PBMCs, sampled after 36 months of ibrutinib treatment. The CDR3 region is CASSVGPTDTQYF. CDR3 DNA sequence: TGTGCCAGCAGCGTAGGGCCCACAGATACGCAGTATTTT.